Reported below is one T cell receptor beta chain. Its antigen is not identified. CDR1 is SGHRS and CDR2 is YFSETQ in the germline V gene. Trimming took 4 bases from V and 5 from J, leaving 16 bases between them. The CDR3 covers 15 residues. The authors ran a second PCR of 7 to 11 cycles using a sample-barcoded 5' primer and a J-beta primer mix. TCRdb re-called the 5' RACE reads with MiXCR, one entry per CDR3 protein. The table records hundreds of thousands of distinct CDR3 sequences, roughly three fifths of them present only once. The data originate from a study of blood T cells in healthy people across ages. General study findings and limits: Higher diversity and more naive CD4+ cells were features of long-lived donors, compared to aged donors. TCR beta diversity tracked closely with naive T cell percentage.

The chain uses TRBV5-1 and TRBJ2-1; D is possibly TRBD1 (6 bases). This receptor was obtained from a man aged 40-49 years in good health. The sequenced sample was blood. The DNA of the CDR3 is TGCGCCAGCAGCGGGTATGGGGACATCAACAATGAGCAGTTCTTC. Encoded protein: CASSGYGDINNEQFF. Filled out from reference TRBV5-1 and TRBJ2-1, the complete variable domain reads KAGVTQTPRYLIKTRGQQVTLSCSPISGHRSVSWYQQTPGQGLQFLFEYFSETQRNKGNFPGRFSGRQFSNSRSEMNVSTLELGDSALYLCASSGYGDINNEQFFGPGTRLTVL.